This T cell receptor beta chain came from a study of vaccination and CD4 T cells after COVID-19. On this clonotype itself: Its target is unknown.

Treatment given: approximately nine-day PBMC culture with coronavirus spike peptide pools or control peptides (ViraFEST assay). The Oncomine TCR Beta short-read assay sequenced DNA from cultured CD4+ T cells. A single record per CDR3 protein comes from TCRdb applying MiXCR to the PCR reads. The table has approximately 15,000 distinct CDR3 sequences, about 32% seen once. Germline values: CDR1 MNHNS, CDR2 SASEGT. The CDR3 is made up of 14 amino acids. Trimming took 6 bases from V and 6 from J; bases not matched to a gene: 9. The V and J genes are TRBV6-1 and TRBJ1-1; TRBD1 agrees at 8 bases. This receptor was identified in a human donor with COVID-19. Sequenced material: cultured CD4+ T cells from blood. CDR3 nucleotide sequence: TGTGCCAGCAGAAGGACAGGGTGGGGGCCTGAAGCTTTCTTT. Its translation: CASRRTGWGPEAFF.